The 5 T cell receptor beta chains below all came from one sample that was sequenced in a study of blood T cell repertoires in COVID-19. This table comes from immunoSEQ multiplex PCR, and its TCRdb copy is limited to in-frame clones, with some not included. The sample records about 210,000 clones, roughly 82% being singletons. The sequencing sample was made of PBMCs or T cells enriched from blood (not recorded which). Source of these receptors: a man aged 35 to 55 with acute COVID-19.

The chain has TRBV7-6 and TRBJ1-4; 7 nucleotides match TRBD1. Germline-derived CDR1 and CDR2 are SGHVS and FNYEAQ. The CDR3 is made up of 14 amino acids. The V segment lost 5 bases and the J segment 6 bases; nucleotides outside the gene matches: 6. CDR3 in DNA: TGTGCCAGCAGCCGACAGGGCAGAGATGAAAAACTGTTTTTT. This gives the protein CASSRQGRDEKLFF.

The rearrangement uses TRBV4-1 and TRBJ2-1, with a possible D match to TRBD2 (5 bases). Trimming took 1 base from V and 3 from J, leaving 10 bases between them. The CDR3 extends over 15 amino acids. Germline V gene sequence: CDR1 MGHRA, CDR2 YSYEKL. This CDR3 is CASSQASGFYNEQFF. CDR3 nucleotide sequence: TGCGCCAGCAGCCAAGCAAGCGGTTTCTACAATGAGCAGTTCTTC.

This chain joins TRBV14 and TRBJ2-1; D is possibly TRBD1 (6 bases). This CDR3 is built from 13 residues. The germline V and J ends were trimmed by 2 bases and 8 bases, with 10 bases remaining between them. Per germline, CDR1 SGHDN and CDR2 FVKESK. The CDR3 protein is CASSQLGTYEQFF. CDR3 nucleotide sequence: TGTGCCAGCAGCCAACTGGGGACATATGAGCAGTTCTTC.

This rearrangement joins TRBV10-3 to TRBJ1-4; D perhaps matches TRBD1 (6 bases). CDR3 size: 15 residues. The V gene's germline CDR1 is ENHRY and CDR2 SYGVKD. Trimming stripped 5 bases from V and 4 bases from J, with 14 bases between. In nucleotides, the CDR3 is TGTGCCATCAGTCCAACCGGGACAAATAATGAAAAACTGTTTTTT. Its translation: CAISPTGTNNEKLFF.

The V call is TRBV6-5, the J call TRBJ1-4, with D possibly being TRBD1 (6 bases). The CDR3 has 15 amino acids. Per germline, CDR1 MNHEY and CDR2 SVGAGI. V lost 6 bases, J lost 0 bases, and 11 bases lay in between. The CDR3 loop is CASRTTGPTNEKLFF. CDR3 nucleotides: TGTGCCAGCAGAACCACAGGGCCAACTAATGAAAAACTGTTTTTT.